The next 21 T cell receptor beta chains were all read from a single sample in a study of blood T cells in healthy people across ages. A J-beta primer mix and a sample-barcoded 5' primer were used in a second PCR of roughly 6 to 11 cycles. In TCRdb, the 5' RACE reads were re-called with MiXCR into one record per CDR3 protein. The sample gives over 1,300,000 distinct CDR3 sequences, 59% of which show up once; under 8.5% is in the top ten. The sample comprised blood. The receptors stem from a man aged 18-30 years in good health.

The chain couples TRBV27 to TRBJ1-1; D perhaps matches TRBD1 (5 bases). Germline CDR1 and CDR2: MNHEY and SMNVEV (reference sequence). This CDR3 is built from 17 residues. Trimming pared 4 bases from V and 2 bases from J, leaving 20 bases between. For the CDR3, the DNA is TGTGCCAGCAGTTCCGGGACGGATCCCCGTATTAACACTGAAGCTTTCTTT. It encodes CASSSGTDPRINTEAFF.

The rearrangement uses TRBV20-1 and TRBJ2-5; 8 positions agree with TRBD1. Per germline, CDR1 DFQATT and CDR2 SNEGSKA (reference sequence). Germline trimming cut 1 base from V and 3 bases from J; bases unmatched to any gene: 4. The CDR3 loop spans 14 amino acids. The CDR3 loop reads CSARGGTGEETQYF. In nucleotides, the CDR3 is TGCAGTGCTAGAGGCGGGACAGGCGAAGAGACCCAGTACTTC.

The rearrangement uses TRBV7-2 and TRBJ1-2; D not resolved. CDR3 length: 11 amino acids. Per the germline V gene, CDR1 is SGHTA and CDR2 is FQGNSA. V lost 5 bases to trimming and J lost 8 bases, with 9 bases between them. Written as DNA, the CDR3 is TGTGCCAGCAGCCCCATGGGGGGCTACACCTTC. It specifies CASSPMGGYTF.

V usage is TRBV6-2 or TRBV6-3 and J usage is TRBJ2-2; TRBD2 aligns across 9 bases. This CDR3 contains 16 residues. Germline V gene sequence: CDR1 MNHEY, CDR2 SVGEGT. V dropped 5 bases and J dropped 6; count of bases not matched to a gene: 10. For the CDR3, the DNA is TGTGCCAGCAGTGACCTAGCGGGGTTAATATCCGGGGAGCTGTTTTTT. Protein: CASSDLAGLISGELFF.

This clonotype has just a few counts. The chain uses TRBV21-1 and TRBJ2-5. TRBV21-1 corresponds to a pseudogene. The CDR3 spans 16 residues. DNA of the CDR3: TGTGCCAGCAGCAAATGCCGATCCTTATACCAAGAGACCCAGTACTTC. This codes for CASSKCRSLYQETQYF.

The chain links TRBV18 to TRBJ2-1, with 12 bases lining up with TRBD2. Germline trimming cut 3 bases from V and 0 bases from J; bases unmatched to any gene: 9. This CDR3 is built from 19 residues. Germline CDR1 reads KGHSH; CDR2 reads LQKENI. The CDR3 protein is CASSPPGLAGRSSYNEQFF. CDR3 DNA: TGTGCCAGCTCACCGCCGGGACTAGCGGGCCGAAGCTCCTACAATGAGCAGTTCTTC.

The chain recombines TRBV7-2 with TRBJ2-4; 9 bases line up with TRBD1. The CDR3 totals 16 residues. Trimming removed 5 bases from V and 7 bases from J; junction bases left unmatched: 12. CDR1 and CDR2 from the germline V gene are SGHTA and FQGNSA. The CDR3 DNA reads as TGTGCCAGCAGCACCGGGACAGGGAGCTTCTTTAACATTCAGTACTTC. This translates into CASSTGTGSFFNIQYF.

The chain couples TRBV2 to TRBJ2-1; either TRBD1 or TRBD2 may supply D (6 bases each). Trimming removed 4 bases from V and 8 bases from J, with 18 bases in between. This CDR3 spans 15 amino acids. Germline V gene data show CDR1 as SNHLY and CDR2 as FYNNEI. The CDR3 sequence is CASSALEGGLYEQFF. The DNA for the CDR3 is TGTGCCAGCAGTGCACTGGAGGGGGGTCTTTATGAGCAGTTCTTC.

The count of this clonotype is one. The chain couples TRBV12-3 or TRBV12-4 to TRBJ2-5; perhaps TRBD2 as D (5 bases). Trimming took off 8 bases at V and 5 bases at J, with 24 bases between the two ends. The CDR3 runs to 16 residues. The chain's CDR3 is CASAKRVSTRGETQYF. CDR3 nucleotides: TGTGCCAGCGCCAAAAGGGTCAGCACACGAGGGGAGACCCAGTACTTC.

The rearrangement links TRBV15 to TRBJ1-5; D gene unclear. The CDR3 spans 15 residues. The germline CDR1 and CDR2 sequences are LNHNV and YYDKDF (reference sequence). The germline V and J ends were trimmed by 1 base and 3 bases, with 10 bases remaining between them. Written as DNA, the CDR3 is TGTGCCACCAGCAGAGTAAGGCAGATCAATCAGCCCCAGCATTTT. Its translation: CATSRVRQINQPQHF. The full variable domain, rest sourced from reference TRBV15 and TRBJ1-5, is DAMVIQNPRYQVTQFGKPVTLSCSQTLNHNVMYWYQQKSSQAPKLLFHYYDKDFNNEADTPDNFQSRRPNTSFCFLDIRSPGLGDTAMYLCATSRVRQINQPQHFGDGTRLSIL.

Only a few counts were recorded for this clonotype. This sequence joins TRBV5-6 and TRBJ2-3; TRBD2 matches at 11 bases. The trim removed 2 bases at V and 6 bases at J, leaving 5 bases unmatched. Per germline, CDR1 SGHDT and CDR2 YYEEEE. The CDR3 length is 15 residues. The CDR3 DNA is TGTGCCAGCAGCTTATCACTAGCGGGGGATGATACGCAGTATTTT. Protein: CASSLSLAGDDTQYF.

This clonotype was seen only a few times. This chain connects TRBV20-1 to TRBJ2-7, with TRBD1 identical over 10 bases. Trimming removed 0 bases from V and 4 bases from J; junction bases left unmatched: 6. The CDR3 is made up of 15 amino acids. In germline, CDR1 is DFQATT, CDR2 SNEGSKA (reference sequence). The CDR3 DNA reads TGCAGTGCTAGAGACGGGGACAGGGGTTCGTACGAGCAGTACTTC. It translates to CSARDGDRGSYEQYF.

The J gene is TRBJ1-2, the V gene TRBV5-1, with 9 bases lining up with TRBD1. Trimming removed 4 bases from V and 3 bases from J; junction bases left unmatched: 4. The germline V gene encodes CDR1 SGHRS and CDR2 YFSETQ. This CDR3 region has 14 residues. The CDR3 DNA follows: TGCGCCAGCAGCAGTACAGGGGGCGACTATGGCTACACCTTC. Protein sequence: CASSSTGGDYGYTF.

The chain combines TRBV12-3 or TRBV12-4 with TRBJ2-7; possibly TRBD1 for D (6 bases). V gave up 6 bases and J gave up 4 bases, with 13 bases separating them. The CDR3 extends over 13 amino acids. The CDR3 sequence is CASRGRGPYEQYF. The CDR3 nucleotides read TGTGCCAGCAGGGGCAGGGGCCCTTACGAGCAGTACTTC.

The genes are TRBV29-1 and TRBJ1-1, with 7 bases lining up with TRBD1. J was trimmed by 0 bases and V by 6 bases; bases with no gene match: 4. The germline CDR1 and CDR2 sequences are SQVTM and ANQGSEA. This CDR3 is 13 amino acids long. CDR3 in amino acids: CSVSGQMNTEAFF. CDR3 nucleotides: TGCAGCGTATCGGGACAGATGAACACTGAAGCTTTCTTT. Full variable domain (remainder filled in from reference TRBV29-1 and TRBJ1-1): SAVISQKPSRDICQRGTSLTIQCQVDSQVTMMFWYRQQPGQSLTLIATANQGSEATYESGFVIDKFPISRPNLTFSTLTVSNMSPEDSSIYLCSVSGQMNTEAFFGQGTRLTVV.

This chain connects TRBV11-2 to TRBJ2-1; 10 nucleotides agree with TRBD1. Germline V CDR1 and CDR2: SGHAT, FQNNGV. V was clipped by 3 bases and J by 13 bases; unmatched bases: 27. The CDR3 extends over 20 amino acids. Written as DNA, the CDR3 is TGTGCCAGCAGCTTTCCACGCGACCCGGGGGGACAGGGGTTCCAAGAGACCCAGTTCTTC. Translating it yields CASSFPRDPGGQGFQETQFF.

This chain connects TRBV11-1 to TRBJ2-1; possibly TRBD2 for D (7 bases). The germline gives CDR1 SGHAT, CDR2 FQDESV (reference sequence). V lost 5 bases to trimming and J lost 9 bases, with 14 bases between them. This CDR3 has 13 amino acids. CDR3 DNA: TGTGCCAGCAGCCCTAAGGCGGGGGCTGAGCAGTTCTTC. It translates to CASSPKAGAEQFF.

This clonotype has only a few counts. V and J are TRBV6-6 and TRBJ2-4; D could derive from TRBD1 or TRBD2 (6 bases each). This CDR3 is built from 16 residues. Trimming took off 5 bases at V and 4 bases at J, with 18 bases between the two ends. The germline V gene has CDR1 MNHNY and CDR2 SVGAGI (reference sequence). The CDR3 loop reads CASSPETGLAKNIQYF. The CDR3 coding sequence is TGTGCCAGCAGTCCGGAAACAGGGCTAGCGAAAAACATTCAGTACTTC.

V gene TRBV6-5 combines with J gene TRBJ2-4; 7 bases align to TRBD1. The CDR3 sequence is 16 residues long. V dropped 6 bases and J dropped 1; count of bases not matched to a gene: 9. Per germline, CDR1 MNHEY and CDR2 SVGAGI. In DNA, the CDR3 is TGTGCCAGCAGCCGCCGACAGGGCCTTGCCAAAAACATTCAGTACTTC. As protein: CASSRRQGLAKNIQYF.

V usage is TRBV5-1 and J usage is TRBJ2-7; possibly TRBD2 for D (5 bases). The V gene's germline CDR1 is SGHRS and CDR2 YFSETQ. CDR3 length: 17 residues. The ends were cut back, 0 bases at V and 7 bases at J, with 23 bases in the middle. This CDR3 is CASSLVTPGSYYNEQYF. In DNA form, the CDR3 reads TGCGCCAGCAGCTTGGTGACCCCGGGGTCCTACTACAATGAGCAGTACTTC.

The chain recombines TRBV6-1 with TRBJ2-7, with a weak D call TRBD1 (5 bases). From germline, CDR1 is MNHNS and CDR2 SASEGT. V lost 6 bases, J lost 0 bases, and 27 bases lay in between. This CDR3 spans 19 amino acids. The CDR3 spells CASSESEGVGAQHSYEQYF. DNA for the CDR3: TGTGCCAGCAGCGAATCCGAAGGGGTTGGAGCGCAGCACTCCTACGAGCAGTACTTC.